The 32 T cell receptor beta chains presented below share a single source sample, sequenced in a study of T cell changes during pregnancy in multiple sclerosis (dated by TCRdb to 2018 to 2020). The method was the immunoSEQ multiplex PCR assay. Not all clones reach the TCRdb copy of this immuneACCESS table, which keeps in-frame sequences only. Checked studies attribute under half of the gap to unresolved V genes and leave the rest unexplained. The sample has roughly 71,000 clones on record, 92% of them singletons. The top ten clones comprise roughly 1.7% of the sample. This specimen was peripheral blood, taken in the first trimester of pregnancy. These receptors originate from a female donor in good health, enrolled as a control in a pregnancy study.

The chain joins TRBV5-4 to TRBJ2-7, with TRBD2 matching 7 bases. J lost 5 bases, V lost 0 bases, and 8 bases had no gene match. Germline values: CDR1 SGHNT, CDR2 YYREEE (reference sequence). The CDR3 spans 15 residues. In DNA, the CDR3 is TGTGCCAGCAGCTTGGATATCGCGGGAGCGAACGAGCAGTACTTC. Translated: CASSLDIAGANEQYF.

The V call is TRBV7-2, the J call TRBJ2-5; TRBD2 matches at 7 bases. Unmatched junction bases numbered 17, after V lost 0 bases and J lost 7 bases. This CDR3 contains 18 residues. Per the germline V gene, CDR1 is SGHTA and CDR2 is FQGNSA. The CDR3 loop is CASSLALGSGEGSGTQYF. The DNA for the CDR3 is TGTGCCAGCAGCTTAGCGCTGGGTTCGGGGGAGGGCTCCGGGACCCAGTACTTC. The whole variable domain, remainder taken from reference TRBV7-2 and TRBJ2-5, is GAGVSQSPSNKVTEKGKDVELRCDPISGHTALYWYRQSLGQGLEFLIYFQGNSAPDKSGLPSDRFSAERTGGSVSTLTIQRTQQEDSAVYLCASSLALGSGEGSGTQYFGPGTRLLVL.

This chain links TRBV27 with TRBJ1-1; no clear D gene. V lost 2 bases, J lost 0 bases, and 10 bases lay in between. The CDR3 is 15 amino acids. Germline V gives CDR1 MNHEY, CDR2 SMNVEV (reference sequence). The CDR3 coding sequence is TGTGCCAGCAGTTTAGAGGGTTCCATGAACACTGAAGCTTTCTTT. Protein sequence: CASSLEGSMNTEAFF.

This clone was seen only once. The chain combines TRBV19 with TRBJ2-5; 11 bases fit TRBD2. With 3 bases clipped from V and 5 bases from J, the junction kept 8 bases outside the gene matches. Germline V lookup: CDR1 LNHDA, CDR2 SQIVND (reference sequence). The CDR3 is 16 amino acids. CDR3 bases: TGTGCCAGTAGTATGGTCGGTAGCGGGAGGGAGGAGACCCAGTACTTC. Amino acids: CASSMVGSGREETQYF.

The genes are TRBV27 and TRBJ1-1; D gene unclear. Per the germline V gene, CDR1 is MNHEY and CDR2 is SMNVEV (reference sequence). Trimming cost V 6 bases and J 5 bases, with 16 bases left between them. The CDR3 consists of 14 residues. This CDR3 reads CASSLGGYRTEAFF. Written as DNA, the CDR3 is TGTGCCAGCAGCCTAGGAGGTTATCGGACTGAAGCTTTCTTT.

The rearrangement joins TRBV7-8 to TRBJ2-1, with 14 bases lining up with TRBD2. Germline loops: CDR1 SGHVS, CDR2 FQNEAQ. V shed 6 bases and J 1 base; nucleotides not matched to a gene: 20. This CDR3 has 22 amino acids. The CDR3 loop is CASSTGTSGRKPPFTSYNEQFF. CDR3 sequence (DNA): TGTGCCAGCAGTACCGGGACTAGCGGGAGAAAACCCCCCTTTACGTCCTACAATGAGCAGTTCTTC.

The gene calls are TRBV6-6 and TRBJ2-4, with 9 bases fitting TRBD2. CDR3 length equals 16 residues. Losses at the gene ends were 6 bases for V and 0 bases for J; bases not matched to a gene: 6. Per the germline V gene, CDR1 is MNHNY and CDR2 is SVGAGI (reference sequence). CDR3 loop: CASSLGLARAKNIQYF. CDR3 nucleotide sequence: TGTGCCAGCAGCCTTGGACTAGCGCGAGCCAAAAACATTCAGTACTTC.

V usage is TRBV5-4 and J usage is TRBJ2-7; 9 positions agree with TRBD2. The germline CDR1 and CDR2 sequences are SGHNT and YYREEE (reference sequence). The CDR3 totals 17 residues. V lost 0 bases, J lost 3 bases, and 10 bases stayed unmatched. The CDR3 bases are TGTGCCAGCAGCTTGGGTAGCGGGAGCCCCAGTCTCTACGAGCAGTACTTC. Translation: CASSLGSGSPSLYEQYF.

The chain is built from TRBV11-2 and TRBJ1-1; D perhaps matches TRBD1 (6 bases). The germline V and J ends were trimmed by 1 base and 5 bases, with 14 bases remaining between them. CDR1 SGHAT and CDR2 FQNNGV come from the germline V gene. The CDR3 extends over 15 amino acids. The CDR3 bases are TGTGCCAGCAGCTTAGTGGGGGGGGCAGGGACTGAAGCTTTCTTT. Translated: CASSLVGGAGTEAFF.

The chain has TRBV6-6 and TRBJ1-4, with D perhaps TRBD1 (5 bases). Per germline, CDR1 MNHNY and CDR2 SVGAGI (reference sequence). The CDR3 has 14 residues. Trimming shortened V by 5 bases and J by 0 bases, and 7 bases separated the two germline ends. The CDR3 nucleotides are TGTGCCAGCAGTGCAGGGTCAACTAATGAAAAACTGTTTTTT. Its protein product is CASSAGSTNEKLFF.

This clone was detected a few times. The chain is built from TRBV7-9 and TRBJ2-1, with a possible D match to TRBD1 (5 bases). This CDR3 region has 15 residues. Between the trimmed V and J ends, which lost 6 bases and 2 bases, there was a span of 14 bases. Per the germline V gene, CDR1 is SEHNR and CDR2 is FQNEAQ (reference sequence). The CDR3 nucleotides are TGTGCCAGCAGGCAGTGGGCAGGGACCTACAATGAGCAGTTCTTC. This sequence encodes CASRQWAGTYNEQFF.

The chain is built from TRBV4-1 and TRBJ2-5; D is undetermined. Trimming removed 0 bases from V and 0 bases from J, with 5 bases in between. CDR1 MGHRA and CDR2 YSYEKL come from the germline V gene. The CDR3 has 14 amino acids. The CDR3 sequence is CASSQDSDQETQYF. The CDR3 region has the DNA TGCGCCAGCAGCCAAGACAGCGACCAAGAGACCCAGTACTTC.

This clone was found a few times. The chain recombines TRBV21-1 with TRBJ2-7; the table's TRBD1 call for D was not verified on the DNA. TRBV21-1 is deemed a pseudogene. CDR3 length: 14 amino acids. The CDR3 DNA sequence: TGTGCCAGCAGCTCACCGGGACAGGGGTACGAGCAGTACTTC. As protein: CASSSPGQGYEQYF.

This clone came up a few times. The CDR3 DNA reads TGTGCCAGCAGCGCACTAGCCTACAATGAGCAGTTCTTC. This gives the protein CASSALAYNEQFF. This rearrangement joins TRBV11-2 to TRBJ2-1; tentatively, D is TRBD2 (5 bases). This CDR3 comprises 13 residues. V was clipped by 5 bases and J by 2 bases, with 7 bases between them. From germline, CDR1 is SGHAT and CDR2 FQNNGV.

The gene calls are TRBV9 and TRBJ1-1; D is ambiguous. This CDR3 contains 16 residues. Germline loops: CDR1 SGDLS, CDR2 YYNGEE. Deletions cut 4 bases from V and 2 bases from J, with 18 bases between. CDR3 DNA: TGTGCCAGCAGCCCAGGTTCAGGCCTCGGAAACACTGAAGCTTTCTTT. Residues: CASSPGSGLGNTEAFF.

The chain links TRBV5-1 to TRBJ2-2; TRBD1 matches at 8 bases. Looked up from germline, CDR1 is SGHRS and CDR2 is YFSETQ. This CDR3 contains 16 residues. The V segment lost 5 bases and the J segment 5 bases; nucleotides outside the gene matches: 11. The CDR3 coding sequence is TGCGCCAGCAGGACAGGGGTGCAGGAAAGAACCGGGGAGCTGTTTTTT. Translation: CASRTGVQERTGELFF.

This clone appeared a single time. The chain is built from TRBV28 and TRBJ1-5; no reliable D call. There are 15 residues in the CDR3. Germline loops: CDR1 MDHEN, CDR2 SYDVKM. V dropped 4 bases and J dropped 3 bases, with 13 bases sitting between them. The CDR3 DNA is TGTGCCAGCAGTTCGCCCGGCGGTCTCAATCAGCCCCAGCATTTT. Translation gives CASSSPGGLNQPQHF.

The V call is TRBV6-5, the J call TRBJ1-1; TRBD1 is a possible D gene (6 bases). The V end was cut by 2 bases, the J end by 3 bases, with 13 bases between. Germline CDR1 MNHEY, CDR2 SVGAGI. The CDR3 has 15 residues. CDR3 protein: CASSYQQGGDTEAFF. CDR3 DNA: TGTGCCAGCAGTTACCAACAGGGAGGGGACACTGAAGCTTTCTTT.

The chain has TRBV28 and TRBJ2-3, with D maybe TRBD2 (7 bases). Germline-derived CDR1 and CDR2 are MDHEN and SYDVKM. V lost 8 bases to trimming and J lost 1 base, with 13 bases between them. The CDR3 contains 14 residues. For the CDR3, the DNA is TGTGCCAGCCTGGGGGGGCAAGGCACAGATACGCAGTATTTT. It translates to CASLGGQGTDTQYF.

This chain uses TRBV25-1 with TRBJ2-7, with D possibly matching TRBD1 (5 bases). CDR3 length: 14 amino acids. Per germline, CDR1 MGHDK and CDR2 SYGVNS. Trimming took off 2 bases at V and 6 bases at J, with 14 bases between the two ends. The CDR3 bases are TGTGCCAGCAGTGAAACAGGCAGGCCCCCCGAGCAGTACTTC. Amino acid sequence: CASSETGRPPEQYF.

The CDR3 nucleotides are TGCGCCAGCAGCCACGGACAGGGAAGTTTAGGTGGCTACACCTTC. Translating it yields CASSHGQGSLGGYTF. The chain links TRBV4-1 to TRBJ1-2, with TRBD1 matching 8 bases. The CDR3 is 15 residues long. The J segment lost 7 bases and the V segment lost 3 bases, leaving 10 bases of the junction unmatched. Germline CDR1 MGHRA, CDR2 YSYEKL.

The CDR3 DNA follows: TGTGCCAGCCGCCCTAGTGTGAGCGCCTACGAGCAGTACTTC. It is translated as CASRPSVSAYEQYF. The V and J genes are TRBV27 and TRBJ2-7, with D unresolved. The length of the CDR3 is 14 residues. Germline CDR1 MNHEY, CDR2 SMNVEV (reference sequence). V lost 8 bases to trimming and J lost 2 bases, with 16 bases between them.

The CDR3 loop reads CASSPLLLGQGTNTEAFF. CDR3 in DNA: TGTGCCAGCTCACCATTACTACTCGGACAGGGGACGAACACTGAAGCTTTCTTT. This chain joins TRBV18 and TRBJ1-1; 9 bases line up with TRBD1. CDR1 is KGHSH and CDR2 is LQKENI in the germline V gene. J was trimmed by 1 base and V by 2 bases; bases with no gene match: 11. This CDR3 comprises 18 residues.

This clone came up once. CDR3 sequence: CASSLRGAGLREQYF. The CDR3, as DNA: TGTGCCAGCAGTCTAAGAGGGGCAGGACTACGGGAGCAGTACTTC. The genes are TRBV27 and TRBJ2-7; possibly TRBD2 for D (6 bases). The germline V gene encodes CDR1 MNHEY and CDR2 SMNVEV (reference sequence). The CDR3 is 15 residues long. Trimming shortened V by 5 bases and J by 7 bases, and 21 bases separated the two germline ends.

In its sample, this clone was seen a few times. The genes are TRBV30 and TRBJ1-2, with D possibly being TRBD1 (6 bases). The CDR3 runs to 13 residues. Germline loops: CDR1 GTSNPN, CDR2 SVGIG (reference sequence). V lost 3 bases to trimming and J lost 6 bases, with 14 bases between them. CDR3 nucleotide sequence: TGTGCCTGGAGCTCACAGGGCAGGGATGGCTACACCTTC. Amino acid sequence: CAWSSQGRDGYTF.

This chain uses TRBV7-8 with TRBJ2-7; 9 bases are a match to TRBD1. Germline-derived CDR1 and CDR2 are SGHVS and FQNEAQ. This CDR3 comprises 15 residues. Trimming removed 5 bases from V and 3 bases from J; junction bases left unmatched: 8. CDR3 nucleotide sequence: TGTGCCAGCAGCGTCTCTGGGACAGGGAGCTACGAGCAGTACTTC. Its translation is CASSVSGTGSYEQYF.

The chain recombines TRBV7-2 with TRBJ2-5; the match to TRBD2 covers 9 bases. CDR1 and CDR2 from the germline V gene are SGHTA and FQGNSA. CDR3 length: 16 residues. J gave up 5 bases and V 5 bases, and 12 bases lay outside the gene matches. The CDR3 bases are TGTGCCAGCAGCACCCGACTAGCGGCCGTTCCGGAGACCCAGTACTTC. It is translated as CASSTRLAAVPETQYF. The full variable domain, its missing parts supplied by reference TRBV7-2 and TRBJ2-5, is GAGVSQSPSNKVTEKGKDVELRCDPISGHTALYWYRQSLGQGLEFLIYFQGNSAPDKSGLPSDRFSAERTGGSVSTLTIQRTQQEDSAVYLCASSTRLAAVPETQYFGPGTRLLVL.

CDR3 DNA: TGTGCCAGCAGCCAAGATTTAGGACTATACACCGGGGAGCTGTTTTTT. This encodes CASSQDLGLYTGELFF. The V call is TRBV4-2, the J call TRBJ2-2; maybe TRBD2 (6 bases). V shed 0 bases and J shed 3 bases, with 11 bases lying between them. This CDR3 has 16 residues. Germline V gene sequence: CDR1 LGHNA, CDR2 YNFKEQ.

The rearrangement joins TRBV6-5 to TRBJ1-2, with D unclear. The CDR3 extends over 11 amino acids. Trimming took off 6 bases at V and 4 bases at J, with 6 bases between the two ends. Germline CDR1 MNHEY, CDR2 SVGAGI. For the CDR3, the DNA is TGTGCCAGCAGGCGGAGCTATGGCTACACCTTC. Translation: CASRRSYGYTF.

V usage is TRBV29-1 and J usage is TRBJ2-5; 8 positions agree with TRBD2. The CDR3 is made up of 13 amino acids. Trimming at V came to 5 bases and at J to 8 bases, leaving 10 bases not matched to a gene. In germline, CDR1 is SQVTM, CDR2 ANQGSEA. The CDR3 here is CSVNVAGGQTQYF. CDR3 coding DNA: TGCAGCGTTAACGTCGCGGGAGGTCAAACCCAGTACTTC.

This clone was found once. The rearrangement joins TRBV7-9 to TRBJ1-5; 7 bases map to TRBD1. The length of the CDR3 is 13 residues. V shed 6 bases, J shed 6 bases, and the junction held 5 bases outside the gene matches. The germline CDR1 and CDR2 sequences are SEHNR and FQNEAQ (reference sequence). Here the CDR3 DNA reads TGTGCCAGCAGTGGACAGGAATTTCAGCCCCAGCATTTT. Translation gives CASSGQEFQPQHF.

The chain has TRBV27 and TRBJ2-1; the D gene is possibly TRBD2 (6 bases). The germline V and J ends were trimmed by 2 bases and 0 bases, with 11 bases remaining between them. Germline assignment: CDR1 MNHEY and CDR2 SMNVEV (reference sequence). The CDR3 covers 16 residues. CDR3 residues: CASSLEAGSSYNEQFF. The DNA for the CDR3 is TGTGCCAGCAGTTTAGAGGCGGGAAGCTCCTACAATGAGCAGTTCTTC.